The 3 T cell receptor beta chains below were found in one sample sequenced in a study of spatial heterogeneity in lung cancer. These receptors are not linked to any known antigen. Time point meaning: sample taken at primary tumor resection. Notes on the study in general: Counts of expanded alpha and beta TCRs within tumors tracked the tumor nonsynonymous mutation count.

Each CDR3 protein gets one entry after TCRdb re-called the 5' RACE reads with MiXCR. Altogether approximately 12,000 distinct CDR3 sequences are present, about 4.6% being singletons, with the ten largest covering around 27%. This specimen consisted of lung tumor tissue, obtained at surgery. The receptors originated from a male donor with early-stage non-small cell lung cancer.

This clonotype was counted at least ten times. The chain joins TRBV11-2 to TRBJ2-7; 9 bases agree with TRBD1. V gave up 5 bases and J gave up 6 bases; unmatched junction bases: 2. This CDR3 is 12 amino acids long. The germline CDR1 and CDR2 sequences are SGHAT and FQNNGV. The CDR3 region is CASSPTGGEQYF. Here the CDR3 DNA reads TGTGCCAGCAGCCCGACAGGGGGCGAGCAGTACTTC.

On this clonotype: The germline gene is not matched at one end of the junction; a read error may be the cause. CDR3 sequence (DNA): TGTGCCAGCAGTTTATGGACAGGGGAGCAGGAGCGGCATTTT. This sequence encodes CASSLWTGEQERHF. This rearrangement joins TRBV12-3 or TRBV12-4 to TRBJ2-3; 9 bases are a match to TRBD1. The CDR3 extends over 14 amino acids.

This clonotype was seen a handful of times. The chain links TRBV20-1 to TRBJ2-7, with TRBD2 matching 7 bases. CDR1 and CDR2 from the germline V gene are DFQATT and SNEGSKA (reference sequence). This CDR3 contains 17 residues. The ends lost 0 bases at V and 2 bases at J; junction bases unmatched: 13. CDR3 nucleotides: TGCAGTGCTAGAGATCCTGGGCGGGAGTTTCTTACCTACGAGCAGTACTTC. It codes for CSARDPGREFLTYEQYF.